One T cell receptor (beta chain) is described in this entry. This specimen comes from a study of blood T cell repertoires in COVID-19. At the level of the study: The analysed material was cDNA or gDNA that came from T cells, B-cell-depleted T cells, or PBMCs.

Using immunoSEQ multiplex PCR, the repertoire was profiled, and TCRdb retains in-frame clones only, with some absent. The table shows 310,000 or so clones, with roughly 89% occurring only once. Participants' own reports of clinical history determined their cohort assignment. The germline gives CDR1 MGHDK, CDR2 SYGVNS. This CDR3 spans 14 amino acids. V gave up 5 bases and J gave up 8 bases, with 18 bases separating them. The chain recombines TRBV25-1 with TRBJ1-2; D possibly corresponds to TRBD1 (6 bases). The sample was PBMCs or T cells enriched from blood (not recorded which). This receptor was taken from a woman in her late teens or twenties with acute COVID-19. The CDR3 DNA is TGTGCCAGCAGTTCCGTCGCAGGGGAGGGCGGCTACACCTTC. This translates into CASSSVAGEGGYTF.